There are a few counts of the clone carrying this T cell receptor (beta chain). The antigen remains undetermined. The entry originates in a study of cytomegalovirus exposure and HLA in healthy donors. The data were produced by immunoSEQ multiplex PCR, yet TCRdb's version contains in-frame clones alone and is incomplete. This sample has more than 45,000 clones, with roughly nine tenths found just once. CDR3 length: 18 amino acids. V lost 3 bases and J lost 4; bases outside the gene matches: 17. Germline V gives CDR1 MDHEN, CDR2 SYDVKM. Points from the study as a whole: The authors confirmed in vitro that three CMV-associated chains were specific for CMV antigens. The authors enumerated over 150 TCR beta chains as linked to cytomegalovirus.

The source material was PBMCs. The TCR comes from a woman in her late teens or twenties in good health and CMV-seronegative. V usage is TRBV28 and J usage is TRBJ2-7; 8 bases fit TRBD1. CDR3 sequence reads: CASSFPWQGASARYEQYF. CDR3 sequence (DNA): TGTGCCAGCAGTTTCCCTTGGCAGGGGGCGTCAGCGAGGTACGAGCAGTACTTC.